This T cell receptor beta chain stems from a study of CD8+CD57+ T cells in acquired aplastic anemia. Study-level information: Quantities of DNA derived from sorted CD4+ and CD8+ cells averaged 3.2 ug.

The CDR3 contains 16 residues. CDR1 and CDR2 from the germline V gene are SNHLY and FYNNEI. With regard to this clonotype: One end of the junction does not line up with germline, which may come from a read error.

It was genomic DNA that served as the template for profiling TCR beta VDJ and CDR3. One entry per CDR3 protein results from TCRdb running MiXCR on the reads. The sample includes roughly 58,000 distinct CDR3 sequences, less than 65% of them seen just once. The TCR was taken from a human donor in good health, serving as a control. Sequenced material: sorted CD4+, CD8+, or CD8+CD57+ T cells (not recorded which) from PBMCs. The V gene is TRBV2, the J gene TRBJ1-2, with 7 bases identical to TRBD1. The CDR3 DNA reads TGCGCCAGCAGTGACTGGCAGGGGGGCGCCAGCTATGGCTACACCTTC. This sequence encodes CASSDWQGGASYGYTF.